This T cell receptor (beta chain) was retrieved from a study of blood T cell repertoires in COVID-19. Study-level information: PBMCs, B-cell-depleted T cells, or T cells provided the cDNA or gDNA that made up the material.

Per the original data handling: Estimates of nucleated cell counts were drawn from the amplification of reference gene primers. The repertoire was sequenced with immunoSEQ multiplex PCR; TCRdb's copy has only in-frame clones and lacks some. That table gives V, J and clone size, and the DNA gave D and trimming. In the table there are around 93,000 clones, about 90% of which are singletons. This CDR3 is built from 14 residues. The V and J ends lost 3 bases and 7 bases respectively, with 15 bases between them. The germline gives CDR1 SNHLY, CDR2 FYNNEI. The chain uses TRBV2 and TRBJ2-5; tentatively, D is TRBD2 (5 bases). This sequence originates from an elderly man with acute or convalescent COVID-19. Material: peripheral blood. Written as DNA, the CDR3 is TGTGCCAGCAGTGAGTTCGTCCCCCGGGGGACCCAGTACTTC. Its protein product is CASSEFVPRGTQYF.